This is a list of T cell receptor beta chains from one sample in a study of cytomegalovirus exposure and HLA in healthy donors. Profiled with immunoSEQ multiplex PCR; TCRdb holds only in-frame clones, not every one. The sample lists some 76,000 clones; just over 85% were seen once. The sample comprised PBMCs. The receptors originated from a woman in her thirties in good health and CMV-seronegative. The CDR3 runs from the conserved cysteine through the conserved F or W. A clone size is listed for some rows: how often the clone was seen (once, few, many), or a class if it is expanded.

CDR3 protein: CASSQDPTGYGYTF; V gene: TRBV4-2; clone size: once
CDR3 protein: CASSLDPRSTDTQYF; V gene: TRBV5-1; clone size: NA
CDR3 protein: CASTREGSYEQYF; V gene: TRBV6-5; clone size: NA
CDR3 protein: CASSPGTSEPEQYF; V gene: TRBV5-6; clone size: NA
CDR3 protein: CASSLTADSRKEQYF; V gene: TRBV7-3; clone size: NA
CDR3 protein: CASSGVTGLYEQYF; V gene: TRBV28; clone size: NA
CDR3 protein: CAWRDPSKGVEQFF; V gene: TRBV30; clone size: NA
CDR3 protein: CASSIDPQGFKVHNEQFF; V gene: TRBV19; clone size: NA
CDR3 protein: CAWSWRVAGELFF; V gene: TRBV30; clone size: NA
CDR3 protein: CASGLTSLMGELFF; V gene: TRBV6-1; clone size: NA
CDR3 protein: CASSLESFTDTQYF; V gene: TRBV5-1; clone size: NA
CDR3 protein: CASRQTGGDGSNQPQHF; V gene: TRBV5-6; clone size: NA
CDR3 protein: CASSYGRGPYGQYF; V gene: TRBV6-5; clone size: NA
CDR3 protein: CASSQGQGASYEQYF; V gene: TRBV4-1; clone size: NA
CDR3 protein: CASSQGQGANYGYTF; V gene: TRBV4-1; clone size: NA
CDR3 protein: CASSLGPNTEAFF; V gene: TRBV14; clone size: NA
CDR3 protein: CASSLAQGDSPLHF; V gene: TRBV5-4; clone size: NA
CDR3 protein: CASSSPGTGSIQYF; V gene: TRBV7-9; clone size: NA
CDR3 protein: CASGRLDTEAFF; V gene: TRBV27; clone size: NA
CDR3 protein: CATLPEGQSADTQYF; V gene: TRBV2; clone size: NA
CDR3 protein: CASSQWLAGDTGELFF; V gene: TRBV14; clone size: NA
CDR3 protein: CASSFGQGSRLLYNEQFF; V gene: TRBV5-1; clone size: NA
CDR3 protein: CASRVRGDGNQPQHF; V gene: TRBV6-5; clone size: few
CDR3 protein: CASSMGAGALLEQYF; V gene: TRBV19; clone size: NA
CDR3 protein: CASSKGQGNQPQHF; V gene: TRBV19; clone size: NA
CDR3 protein: CASSPGTGSTEAFF; V gene: TRBV5-1; clone size: few
CDR3 protein: CASSEFLDNEQFF; V gene: TRBV10-1; clone size: NA
CDR3 protein: CSVDLRVVRDTHYGYTF; V gene: TRBV29-1; clone size: NA
CDR3 protein: CASSLLGRTISYEQYF; V gene: TRBV5-1; clone size: NA
CDR3 protein: CASSPRDRDTQYF; V gene: TRBV9; clone size: NA
CDR3 protein: CSELGTDTQYF; V gene: TRBV20-1; clone size: once
CDR3 protein: CASSSANTGELFF; V gene: TRBV2; clone size: NA
CDR3 protein: CASSPKEGQLPYEQYF; V gene: TRBV9; clone size: NA
CDR3 protein: CASSDDRAAGSPLHF; V gene: TRBV2; clone size: once
CDR3 protein: CATSRAQDSSGNTIYF; V gene: TRBV15; clone size: NA
CDR3 protein: CASSSWQGGTGELFF; V gene: TRBV11-2; clone size: NA
CDR3 protein: CASSVVIRGGEQFF; V gene: TRBV7-2; clone size: NA
CDR3 protein: CASSPPGQYYNEQFF; V gene: TRBV18; clone size: NA
CDR3 protein: CTSSKLDRGGSKNIQYF; V gene: TRBV1; clone size: NA
CDR3 protein: CAGSGTSEADTQYF; V gene: TRBV5-4; clone size: NA
CDR3 protein: CASSPTGGDTEAFF; V gene: TRBV7-8; clone size: NA
CDR3 protein: CASSSILAGGFYEQYF; V gene: TRBV6-5; clone size: NA
CDR3 protein: CSVEDPRTSGSEQYF; V gene: TRBV29-1; clone size: NA
CDR3 protein: CAIINRNNQPQHF; V gene: TRBV10-3; clone size: few
CDR3 protein: CASSLDLLAGVSSYNEQFF; V gene: TRBV11-2; clone size: NA
CDR3 protein: CASSGTFYEQYF; V gene: TRBV28; clone size: NA
CDR3 protein: CASSAWDTQGETQYF; V gene: TRBV5-4; clone size: NA
CDR3 protein: CASSYSRDTGELFF; V gene: TRBV6-6; clone size: NA
CDR3 protein: CASSASSGVGDTQYF; V gene: TRBV6-4; clone size: NA
CDR3 protein: CASSYSTGGVSDGYTF; V gene: TRBV6-6; clone size: NA
CDR3 protein: CASSLDRREGPNTGELFF; V gene: TRBV11-3; clone size: NA
CDR3 protein: CASSLLRGTDNEKLFF; V gene: TRBV18; clone size: once
CDR3 protein: CASSLLGGAFF; V gene: TRBV28; clone size: NA